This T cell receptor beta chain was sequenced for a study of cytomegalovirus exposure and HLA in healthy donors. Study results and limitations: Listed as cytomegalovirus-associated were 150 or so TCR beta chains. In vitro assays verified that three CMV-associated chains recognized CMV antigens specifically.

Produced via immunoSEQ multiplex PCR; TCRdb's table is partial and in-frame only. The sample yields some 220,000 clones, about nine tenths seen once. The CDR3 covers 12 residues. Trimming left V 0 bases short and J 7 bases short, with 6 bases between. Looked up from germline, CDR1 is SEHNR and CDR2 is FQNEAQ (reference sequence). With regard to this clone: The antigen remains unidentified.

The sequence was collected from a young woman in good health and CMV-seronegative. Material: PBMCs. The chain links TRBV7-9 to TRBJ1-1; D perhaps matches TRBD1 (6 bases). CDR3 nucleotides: TGTGCCAGCAGCTTAGCGGACAGTGAAGCTTTCTTT. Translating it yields CASSLADSEAFF. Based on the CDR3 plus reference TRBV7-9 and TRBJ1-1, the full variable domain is DTGVSQNPRHKITKRGQNVTFRCDPISEHNRLYWYRQTLGQGPEFLTYFQNEAQLEKSRLLSDRFSAERPKGSFSTLEIQRTEQGDSAMYLCASSLADSEAFFGQGTRLTVV.